This section outlines one T cell receptor (beta chain) sequence together with its context. This specimen belongs to a study of blood T cell repertoires in COVID-19. Germline CDR1 reads LNHDA; CDR2 reads SQIVND (reference sequence). V was trimmed by 6 bases and J by 2 bases, leaving 13 bases between them. The CDR3 loop spans 14 amino acids. Methods used by the authors: Amplifying reference gene primers gave estimates of nucleated cell counts. Method: immunoSEQ multiplex PCR; TCRdb's copy keeps in-frame clones and lacks some. V, J and clone size were drawn from that table, and D and trimming were deduced from the DNA. Of roughly 150,000 clones in the sample, about nine tenths were seen once.

The specimen was peripheral blood. The chain carries TRBV19 and TRBJ1-2, with D possibly being TRBD1 (5 bases). This clonotype was obtained from a woman in her seventies with acute or convalescent COVID-19. The CDR3 DNA sequence: TGTGCCAGTAGACCCGGCGGGGGGAACTATGGCTACACCTTC. Its protein is CASRPGGGNYGYTF.